This T cell receptor (beta chain) was documented in a study of blood T cells in healthy people across ages. Germline assignment: CDR1 SGDLS and CDR2 YYNGEE. The V and J ends lost 0 bases and 4 bases, in that order; junction bases with no gene match: 5. This CDR3 has 15 residues. This clonotype has more than one count but fewer than ten. What it recognizes is unknown. Sample-barcoded 5' priming and a J-beta primer mix drove a second PCR of roughly 6 to 12 cycles. A single record per CDR3 protein comes from TCRdb applying MiXCR to the 5' RACE reads. The sample holds fewer than 800,000 distinct CDR3 sequences; 20% to 30% are singletons and the top ten take more than 8.5%. Broader study findings: Roughly linear age-related decline in beta diversity appeared, significant by age approximately 41.

These same records also appear under a second study, on T cells of mothers and their children. That report adds: Sequencing revealed no T cell clones that were persistent and microchimeric.

Sample: blood. The sequence was collected from a boy aged 5-17 years in good health. The chain is built from TRBV9 and TRBJ2-3; 7 positions agree with TRBD2. CDR3 amino acids: CASSVDGGGSDTQYF. DNA of the CDR3: TGTGCCAGCAGCGTAGATGGGGGGGGTTCAGATACGCAGTATTTT.